This T cell receptor beta chain stems from a study of a mutant IDH1 vaccine in newly diagnosed glioma. Study as a whole: Vaccines were first given 4-6 weeks after radiotherapy alone, or with temozolomide cycles.

Measured with immunoSEQ multiplex PCR; TCRdb has only the in-frame clones, and not every one. The table shows 50,000 to 70,000 clones, with approximately 86% occurring only once. Time point: week 5, during vaccination. One vaccine dose held 300 ug of mutant IDH1 20-mer peptide and came with topical imiquimod. This clone has only one observation. The target antigen is unknown. V was trimmed by 2 bases and J by 8 bases, leaving 15 bases between them. The CDR3 covers 15 residues. The germline CDR1 and CDR2 sequences are MNHNY and SVGAGI (reference sequence). The specimen was PBMCs, collected from a glioma patient whose treatment included an IDH1 peptide vaccine. The gene calls are TRBV6-6 and TRBJ1-4, with a tentative D call TRBD1 (6 bases). The receptor was derived from a woman between 18 and 29 years old with glioma. Some clones in this sample may be carry-over from other donors' samples. Here the CDR3 reads CASSYKGGEYEKLFF. The CDR3 coding sequence is TGTGCCAGCAGTTACAAGGGGGGCGAGTACGAAAAACTGTTTTTT.